These 23 T cell receptor beta chains share one sample of origin, sequenced in a study of T cell changes during pregnancy in multiple sclerosis. Profiled with immunoSEQ multiplex PCR; TCRdb holds only in-frame clones, not every one. The table lists tens of thousands of clones, roughly 88% of them singletons. The source material was peripheral blood, sampled in the first trimester of pregnancy. These receptors were obtained from a female donor in good health, enrolled as a control in a pregnancy study.

J is TRBJ2-2 and V is TRBV14; TRBD2 is a possible D gene (6 bases). The V and J ends lost 5 bases and 4 bases respectively, with 11 bases between them. The CDR3 runs to 14 residues. The germline CDR1 and CDR2 sequences are SGHDN and FVKESK. The CDR3 is CASSEPSVTGELFF. CDR3 coding DNA: TGTGCCAGCAGCGAGCCTAGCGTCACCGGGGAGCTGTTTTTT.

The chain uses TRBV5-4 and TRBJ2-5; D is unresolved. CDR1 is SGHNT, CDR2 YYREEE, per germline (reference sequence). The CDR3 spans 13 residues. Trimming took off 1 base at V and 1 base at J, with 5 bases between the two ends. The CDR3 sequence is CASSLFSQETQYF. In nucleotides, the CDR3 is TGTGCCAGCAGCTTGTTCAGCCAAGAGACCCAGTACTTC.

The chain employs TRBV4-1 and TRBJ1-1; TRBD1 matches 8 bases. There are 13 residues in the CDR3. CDR1 and CDR2 from the germline V gene are MGHRA and YSYEKL. J was trimmed by 7 bases and V by 4 bases; bases with no gene match: 5. CDR3 sequence: CASSPEGQDEAFF. The CDR3 bases are TGCGCCAGCAGCCCCGAGGGACAGGATGAAGCTTTCTTT.

Regarding this clone: The junction and the germline gene differ at one end; a read error may be behind it. The rearrangement links TRBV6-6 to TRBJ1-1; D is possibly TRBD1 (6 bases). The germline gives CDR1 MNHNY, CDR2 SVGAGI (reference sequence). This CDR3 spans 12 amino acids. This CDR3 reads CASTQTETGPSF. CDR3 in DNA: TGTGCCAGCACCCAAACGGAAACAGGGCCTTCTTTT.

The rearrangement joins TRBV7-9 to TRBJ2-7; D possibly corresponds to TRBD1 (6 bases). Trimming pared 1 base from V and 5 bases from J, leaving 12 bases between. CDR3 length: 14 residues. The germline V gene encodes CDR1 SEHNR and CDR2 FQNEAQ (reference sequence). CDR3 in DNA: TGTGCCAGCAGCTTAGTAACAGGGAAGGACGAGCAGTACTTC. This codes for CASSLVTGKDEQYF. The complete variable domain, with remaining parts taken from reference TRBV7-9 and TRBJ2-7, reads DTGVSQNPRHKITKRGQNVTFRCDPISEHNRLYWYRQTLGQGPEFLTYFQNEAQLEKSRLLSDRFSAERPKGSFSTLEIQRTEQGDSAMYLCASSLVTGKDEQYFGPGTRLTVT.

V and J are TRBV11-2 and TRBJ1-5; D unresolved. The V gene's germline CDR1 is SGHAT and CDR2 FQNNGV. The CDR3 spans 13 residues. Trimming pared 6 bases from V and 4 bases from J, leaving 10 bases between. The CDR3 nucleotides are TGTGCCAGCAGTCGACGGGAAAATCAGCCCCAGCATTTT. Protein: CASSRRENQPQHF.

The chain employs TRBV7-6 and TRBJ2-1; D might be TRBD1 (7 bases). The V gene lost 5 bases and the J gene lost 2 bases, with 13 bases spanning the gap. Germline-derived CDR1 and CDR2 are SGHVS and FNYEAQ. CDR3 size: 15 residues. CDR3 residues: CASSQAGGTYNEQFF. The CDR3 DNA reads as TGTGCCAGCAGCCAGGCAGGGGGGACCTACAATGAGCAGTTCTTC.

The table lists this clone with a count of one. The chain couples TRBV5-1 to TRBJ2-2; 14 nucleotides match TRBD2. CDR3 length equals 17 residues. Germline V lookup: CDR1 SGHRS, CDR2 YFSETQ. Trimming cost V 3 bases and J 1 base; bases outside gene matches: 2. The chain's CDR3 is CASSSGLAGVNTGELFF. The CDR3 nucleotides are TGCGCCAGCAGCTCGGGACTAGCGGGAGTGAACACCGGGGAGCTGTTTTTT.

The sample holds a few counts of this clone. V and J are TRBV27 and TRBJ1-6; TRBD1 is a possible D gene (6 bases). In germline, CDR1 is MNHEY, CDR2 SMNVEV (reference sequence). The CDR3 loop spans 15 amino acids. V was pared by 6 bases and J by 0 bases, with 9 bases between. The CDR3 here is CASRRDNSYNSPLHF. For the CDR3, the DNA is TGTGCCAGCAGGAGGGACAACTCCTATAATTCACCCCTCCACTTT.

J is TRBJ2-7 and V is TRBV27; 7 bases line up with TRBD2. V gave up 4 bases and J gave up 2 bases; unmatched junction bases: 5. This CDR3 spans 14 amino acids. Germline V lookup: CDR1 MNHEY, CDR2 SMNVEV (reference sequence). CDR3 DNA sequence: TGTGCCAGCAGTTCTAGCGGCCTACCCTACGAGCAGTACTTC. Amino acid sequence: CASSSSGLPYEQYF.

CDR3 residues: CASSSDTINSPLHF. In nucleotides, the CDR3 is TGTGCCAGCAGCTCAGACACGATTAATTCACCCCTCCACTTT. The V and J genes are TRBV7-3 and TRBJ1-6; D remains ambiguous. Per germline, CDR1 SGHTA and CDR2 FQGTGA. Trimming left V 4 bases short and J 6 bases short, with 10 bases between. The CDR3 runs to 14 residues.

This sequence joins TRBV11-2 and TRBJ2-7, with 14 bases fitting TRBD2. Germline V gene sequence: CDR1 SGHAT, CDR2 FQNNGV. This CDR3 comprises 16 residues. V was pared by 4 bases and J by 7 bases, with 9 bases of the junction left unmatched. As DNA, the CDR3 is TGTGCCAGCAGCTCTGCTGGGACTAGCGGGAGTCGGGAGCAGTACTTC. Translated, it gives CASSSAGTSGSREQYF.

The gene calls are TRBV5-1 and TRBJ2-3; D perhaps matches TRBD2 (5 bases). Germline V gene data show CDR1 as SGHRS and CDR2 as YFSETQ. This CDR3 is 15 amino acids long. Trimming took off 0 bases at V and 0 bases at J, with 8 bases between the two ends. Here the CDR3 reads CASSLALASTDTQYF. The DNA for the CDR3 is TGCGCCAGCAGCTTGGCCCTAGCTAGCACAGATACGCAGTATTTT. The whole variable domain, remainder taken from reference TRBV5-1 and TRBJ2-3, is KAGVTQTPRYLIKTRGQQVTLSCSPISGHRSVSWYQQTPGQGLQFLFEYFSETQRNKGNFPGRFSGRQFSNSRSEMNVSTLELGDSALYLCASSLALASTDTQYFGPGTRLTVL.

The chain couples TRBV28 to TRBJ1-2; D call uncertain. With 5 bases removed from V and 4 bases from J, the gap between germline ends came to 14 bases. The CDR3 loop spans 14 amino acids. Germline V gene data show CDR1 as MDHEN and CDR2 as SYDVKM. This CDR3 reads CASSRVTRGYGYTF. CDR3 nucleotides: TGTGCCAGCAGTAGGGTCACCCGGGGCTATGGCTACACCTTC.

The chain combines TRBV14 with TRBJ2-7; D might be TRBD1 (6 bases). The CDR3 is 14 amino acids. Germline CDR1 SGHDN, CDR2 FVKESK. Between the trimmed V and J ends, which lost 1 base and 9 bases, there was a span of 16 bases. In DNA form, the CDR3 reads TGTGCCAGCAGCCAAGTGGCAGGCCGAGGGGGGCAGTACTTC. Its protein product is CASSQVAGRGGQYF.

This sequence joins TRBV4-3 and TRBJ2-5; 7 bases are a match to TRBD2. Germline V gene sequence: CDR1 LGHNA, CDR2 YSLEER. The V segment lost 2 bases and the J segment 5 bases; nucleotides outside the gene matches: 5. This CDR3 region has 14 residues. CDR3 region: CASSQRLAGETQYF. In nucleotides, the CDR3 is TGCGCCAGCAGCCAACGACTAGCCGGGGAGACCCAGTACTTC.

CDR3 DNA: TGTGCCAGCAGTGAAATTGGTATTAGCGGGGGGGCTTTCGAGCAGTACTTC. Translating it yields CASSEIGISGGAFEQYF. The chain combines TRBV25-1 with TRBJ2-5; TRBD2 matches 11 bases. The assigned J gene may be wrong: the sequence end matches TRBJ2-7 better. In germline, CDR1 is MGHDK, CDR2 SYGVNS. The CDR3 length is 17 residues.

This clone qualifies as large. The J gene is TRBJ2-7, the V gene TRBV28; unclear D gene. The germline CDR1 and CDR2 sequences are MDHEN and SYDVKM. This CDR3 has 14 residues. V was cut by 4 bases and J by 6 bases, with 16 bases left in between. The CDR3 loop reads CASSYDTLVSEQYF. CDR3 coding DNA: TGTGCCAGCAGTTACGACACCTTGGTTTCCGAGCAGTACTTC. The variable domain in full, with the rest retrieved from reference TRBV28 and TRBJ2-7, is DVKVTQSSRYLVKRTGEKVFLECVQDMDHENMFWYRQDPGLGLRLIYFSYDVKMKEKGDIPEGYSVSREKKERFSLILESASTNQTSMYLCASSYDTLVSEQYFGPGTRLTVT.

This chain links TRBV27 with TRBJ2-1; 10 positions agree with TRBD2. V lost 5 bases and J lost 9; bases outside the gene matches: 10. This CDR3 region has 15 residues. CDR1 and CDR2 from the germline V gene are MNHEY and SMNVEV (reference sequence). DNA of the CDR3: TGTGCCAGCAGTCACCTAGCGGGAGCTCTTAGTGAGCAGTTCTTC. It translates to CASSHLAGALSEQFF.

The chain employs TRBV6-1 and TRBJ1-3; 9 bases map to TRBD1. Germline assignment: CDR1 MNHNS and CDR2 SASEGT. The CDR3 extends over 15 amino acids. V was clipped by 6 bases and J by 3 bases; unmatched bases: 6. The CDR3 here is CASRTGTGFGNTIYF. The CDR3 nucleotides are TGTGCCAGCAGAACCGGGACAGGGTTTGGAAACACCATATATTTT.

The table lists this clone with a few counts. The J gene is TRBJ1-1, the V gene TRBV6-4; TRBD1 might be the D (6 bases). The V end was cut by 6 bases, the J end by 2 bases, with 16 bases between. The CDR3 has 15 residues. Germline CDR1 MRHNA, CDR2 SNTAGT. The CDR3 bases are TGTGCCAGCAGCGACAAGCCAGGGGCCAACACTGAAGCTTTCTTT. Its translation is CASSDKPGANTEAFF.

As DNA, the CDR3 is TGCAGCGTTCTGTGGCTCGTAACGTCAAACTACGAGCAGTACTTC. Translation gives CSVLWLVTSNYEQYF. The rearrangement uses TRBV29-1 and TRBJ2-7; D ambiguous. Germline V gene lookup returns CDR1 SQVTM and CDR2 ANQGSEA. The V end was cut by 5 bases, the J end by 3 bases, with 20 bases between. This CDR3 is built from 15 residues.

The chain links TRBV7-2 to TRBJ2-1, with 10 bases matching TRBD2. Germline V CDR1 and CDR2: SGHTA, FQGNSA. This CDR3 region has 17 residues. V shed 7 bases and J 4 bases; nucleotides not matched to a gene: 13. CDR3 amino acids: CASTPRVTTSGYNEQFF. The CDR3 DNA sequence: TGTGCCAGCACCCCCAGGGTTACGACTAGCGGGTACAATGAGCAGTTCTTC.